This passage covers 30 T cell receptor beta chains from one sample sequenced in a study of blood T cell repertoires in COVID-19. TCRdb's copy holds only in-frame clones and misses some; the assay was immunoSEQ multiplex PCR. The sample lists about 150,000 clones; around four fifths were seen once. The specimen sequenced was PBMCs or T cells enriched from blood (not recorded which). Receptor source: a man between 45 and 60 years old who had recovered from COVID-19.

A word on this clone: An end of the junction does not agree with germline; a read error may underlie this. The chain employs TRBV14 and TRBJ2-7; 13 bases fit TRBD2. Germline V gene lookup returns CDR1 SGHDN and CDR2 FVKESK. The CDR3 contains 13 residues. CDR3 DNA sequence: TGTGCCAGCAGCCAATTTACTAGCGGGGGGGACGTCTTC. This translates into CASSQFTSGGDVF.

The chain carries TRBV5-1 and TRBJ1-4, with a possible D match to TRBD1 (5 bases). Per germline, CDR1 SGHRS and CDR2 YFSETQ. The V end lost 0 bases, the J end lost 7 bases, and 10 bases lay between the germline ends. The CDR3 extends over 14 amino acids. The CDR3 reads CASSLGAGTEKLFF. As DNA, the CDR3 is TGCGCCAGCAGCTTGGGTGCGGGGACTGAAAAACTGTTTTTT.

V gene TRBV5-1 combines with J gene TRBJ1-6, with 7 nucleotides matching TRBD1. V shed 4 bases and J 5 bases; nucleotides not matched to a gene: 3. The CDR3 spans 14 residues. The V gene's germline CDR1 is SGHRS and CDR2 YFSETQ. The chain's CDR3 is CASSLGQNNSPLHF. CDR3 DNA sequence: TGCGCCAGCAGCCTGGGACAGAATAATTCACCCCTCCACTTT.

The rearrangement links TRBV6-5 to TRBJ1-4; 9 nucleotides match TRBD1. This CDR3 region has 15 residues. CDR1 is MNHEY and CDR2 is SVGAGI in the germline V gene. Trimming cost V 6 bases and J 2 bases; bases outside gene matches: 4. CDR3 in DNA: TGTGCCAGCAGGCAACAGGGGGCCACTAATGAAAAACTGTTTTTT. Translation: CASRQQGATNEKLFF.

This rearrangement joins TRBV7-2 to TRBJ1-4; 7 bases match TRBD1. With V trimmed by 1 base and J by 7 bases, 9 bases remained unmatched. The CDR3 consists of 16 residues. CDR1 SGHTA and CDR2 FQGNSA come from the germline V gene. The CDR3 region has the DNA TGTGCCAGCAGCTTAGAATTTAGCCAGGGGGGTGAAAAACTGTTTTTT. As protein: CASSLEFSQGGEKLFF.

This clone was counted between two and nine times. At one end the junction does not follow the germline gene, possibly because of a read error. This chain links TRBV28 with TRBJ1-5; TRBD1 is a possible D gene (5 bases). Germline values: CDR1 MDHEN, CDR2 SYDVKM. This CDR3 is 14 amino acids long. In DNA, the CDR3 is TGTGCCAGCAGTTTACGGCAGGGCAAACAGCCCCAGCATTTT. Translated, it gives CASSLRQGKQPQHF.

This chain uses TRBV12-3 or TRBV12-4 with TRBJ1-5, with D tentatively TRBD1 (5 bases). With 3 bases removed from V and 7 bases from J, the gap between germline ends came to 10 bases. The CDR3 consists of 13 residues. This chain's CDR3 is CASSLSGRQPQHF. The CDR3, as DNA: TGTGCCAGCAGTTTGTCAGGGCGACAGCCCCAGCATTTT.

V is TRBV7-9 and J is TRBJ1-2, with D perhaps TRBD1 (5 bases). The CDR3 spans 15 residues. Trimming shortened V by 1 base and J by 3 bases, and 12 bases separated the two germline ends. Germline V gene sequence: CDR1 SEHNR, CDR2 FQNEAQ (reference sequence). CDR3: CASSLVGQGDYGYTF. CDR3 coding DNA: TGTGCCAGCAGCTTAGTCGGGCAGGGTGACTATGGCTACACCTTC.

A remark on this clone: The sample holds other DNA sequences that translate to the same CDR3. The rearrangement joins TRBV7-2 to TRBJ1-2; possible D gene TRBD1, 5 bases. CDR1 and CDR2 from the germline V gene are SGHTA and FQGNSA. The CDR3 is made up of 15 amino acids. Between the trimmed V and J ends, which lost 1 base and 3 bases, there was a span of 12 bases. This CDR3 is CASSLEADSDYGYTF. CDR3 nucleotide sequence: TGTGCCAGCAGCTTAGAGGCAGACAGTGACTATGGCTACACCTTC. The full variable domain, its missing parts supplied by reference TRBV7-2 and TRBJ1-2, is GAGVSQSPSNKVTEKGKDVELRCDPISGHTALYWYRQSLGQGLEFLIYFQGNSAPDKSGLPSDRFSAERTGGSVSTLTIQRTQQEDSAVYLCASSLEADSDYGYTFGSGTRLTVV.

The V and J genes are TRBV6-5 and TRBJ1-2; possibly TRBD1 for D (6 bases). The length of the CDR3 is 16 residues. Germline CDR1 reads MNHEY; CDR2 reads SVGAGI. V lost 2 bases to trimming and J lost 2 bases, with 15 bases between them. The CDR3 region is CASSYGVQGGNYGYTF. Written as DNA, the CDR3 is TGTGCCAGCAGTTACGGGGTACAGGGAGGGAACTATGGCTACACCTTC.

The chain couples TRBV5-1 to TRBJ1-3; possibly TRBD1 for D (5 bases). This CDR3 has 14 amino acids. Between the trimmed V and J ends, which lost 4 bases and 5 bases, there was a span of 13 bases. Germline loops: CDR1 SGHRS, CDR2 YFSETQ. DNA of the CDR3: TGCGCCAGCAGCGCCGGGACTATAAGAAACACCATATATTTT. Translation gives CASSAGTIRNTIYF.

V and J are TRBV3-1 (or the pseudogene TRBV3-2) and TRBJ1-6; 7 bases fit TRBD1. The V segment lost 3 bases and the J segment 15 bases; nucleotides outside the gene matches: 20. Germline loops: CDR1 LGHDT, CDR2 YNNKEL (reference sequence). The CDR3 consists of 17 residues. CDR3 residues: CASSQMTGSPIQANLHF. The CDR3 DNA sequence: TGTGCCAGCAGCCAGATGACAGGGTCCCCGATCCAAGCCAACCTCCACTTT.

This chain connects TRBV9 to TRBJ2-5, with a tentative D call TRBD1 (6 bases). CDR1 is SGDLS, CDR2 YYNGEE, per germline. The V end lost 3 bases, the J end lost 5 bases, and 11 bases lay between the germline ends. CDR3 length equals 13 residues. The CDR3 DNA follows: TGTGCCAGCAGCGACAGGGTTGGGGAGACCCAGTACTTC. Its translation: CASSDRVGETQYF.

The rearrangement links TRBV10-2 to TRBJ1-6; D gene ambiguous. The CDR3 contains 14 residues. V shed 2 bases and J shed 9 bases, with 11 bases lying between them. Per germline, CDR1 WSHSY and CDR2 SAAADI. In nucleotides, the CDR3 is TGCGCCAGCAGTGAGACCGGGTCGGGTTCACCCCTCCACTTT. Amino acids: CASSETGSGSPLHF.

The V call is TRBV9, the J call TRBJ2-3; D uncertain. With 0 bases removed from V and 0 bases from J, the gap between germline ends came to 2 bases. Germline CDR1 SGDLS, CDR2 YYNGEE. CDR3 length: 13 residues. The CDR3 bases are TGTGCCAGCAGCGTAGCTAGCACAGATACGCAGTATTTT. This sequence encodes CASSVASTDTQYF. Full variable domain (outside the CDR3, taken from reference TRBV9 and TRBJ2-3): DSGVTQTPKHLITATGQRVTLRCSPRSGDLSVYWYQQSLDQGLQFLIQYYNGEERAKGNILERFSAQQFPDLHSELNLSSLELGDSALYFCASSVASTDTQYFGPGTRLTVL.

This clone was detected only once. This rearrangement joins TRBV6-5 to TRBJ1-2, with D tentatively TRBD1 (6 bases). This CDR3 spans 15 amino acids. Trimming stripped 5 bases from V and 8 bases from J, with 21 bases between. Germline V gene lookup returns CDR1 MNHEY and CDR2 SVGAGI. The chain's CDR3 is CASSPGHSGEEGYTF. The CDR3 DNA sequence: TGTGCCAGCAGTCCGGGACATAGTGGCGAGGAGGGCTACACCTTC.

The chain links TRBV20-1 to TRBJ1-4; TRBD1 agrees at 9 bases. The ends lost 3 bases at V and 6 bases at J; junction bases unmatched: 2. Germline V gives CDR1 DFQATT, CDR2 SNEGSKA (reference sequence). The CDR3 covers 13 residues. As DNA, the CDR3 is TGCAGTGCTAGTACAGGGGGCCATGAAAAACTGTTTTTT. Translating it yields CSASTGGHEKLFF.

This clone appeared a single time. The rearrangement links TRBV4-2 to TRBJ2-3; the D gene is possibly TRBD1 (6 bases). Germline V gene lookup returns CDR1 LGHNA and CDR2 YNFKEQ. The CDR3 consists of 16 residues. Trimming pared 2 bases from V and 1 base from J, leaving 13 bases between. CDR3 in DNA: TGTGCCAGCAGCCAATCTATGGGGGCCCGCACAGATACGCAGTATTTT. Translated: CASSQSMGARTDTQYF.

This chain joins TRBV19 and TRBJ2-7; the match to TRBD1 covers 10 bases. The CDR3 spans 16 residues. J gave up 4 bases and V 3 bases, and 9 bases lay outside the gene matches. Germline loops: CDR1 LNHDA, CDR2 SQIVND (reference sequence). CDR3 coding DNA: TGTGCCAGTAGTATCTACGGACAGGGGGACCGGTACGAGCAGTACTTC. Protein: CASSIYGQGDRYEQYF.

This sequence joins TRBV7-9 and TRBJ1-2; D gene uncertain. Trimming pared 5 bases from V and 7 bases from J, leaving 14 bases between. The germline CDR1 and CDR2 sequences are SEHNR and FQNEAQ (reference sequence). The CDR3 loop spans 13 amino acids. CDR3 nucleotide sequence: TGTGCCAGCAGCCCCTTCGGGAGTCCTGGCTACACCTTC. The encoded protein is CASSPFGSPGYTF.

Only one count was recorded for this clone. The chain recombines TRBV28 with TRBJ1-1; 10 bases line up with TRBD1. Trimming cost V 7 bases and J 2 bases; bases outside gene matches: 4. Germline values: CDR1 MDHEN, CDR2 SYDVKM. This CDR3 comprises 14 residues. CDR3 amino acids: CASTDRGPNTEAFF. CDR3 DNA sequence: TGTGCCAGCACAGACAGGGGGCCTAACACTGAAGCTTTCTTT.

This clone occurred once. V usage is TRBV29-1 and J usage is TRBJ1-1; possible D gene TRBD1, 5 bases. V was trimmed by 4 bases and J by 6 bases, leaving 12 bases between them. The CDR3 has 12 residues. Germline CDR1 reads SQVTM; CDR2 reads ANQGSEA. The CDR3 spells CSVARQRPEAFF. The DNA for the CDR3 is TGCAGCGTTGCTCGACAGAGACCTGAAGCTTTCTTT.

This chain connects TRBV6-5 to TRBJ1-5; maybe TRBD1 (5 bases). Per germline, CDR1 MNHEY and CDR2 SVGAGI. Trimming left V 8 bases short and J 3 bases short, with 11 bases between. The CDR3 spans 13 residues. In DNA form, the CDR3 reads TGTGCCAGCCAAAGGGACTTCAATCAGCCCCAGCATTTT. It yields the protein CASQRDFNQPQHF.

V and J are TRBV5-4 and TRBJ2-2, with D possibly matching TRBD1 (6 bases). This CDR3 contains 15 residues. Trimming removed 6 bases at V and 0 bases at J, with 12 bases between. Germline V gene lookup returns CDR1 SGHNT and CDR2 YYREEE (reference sequence). This CDR3 is CASTSRGSNTGELFF. The CDR3 coding sequence is TGTGCCAGCACCTCTAGGGGGTCGAACACCGGGGAGCTGTTTTTT.

This chain links TRBV21-1 with TRBJ2-7; the listed D gene, TRBD2, was not tested against the DNA. TRBV21-1 is a pseudogene locus. The CDR3 spans 14 residues. CDR3 region: CASRGATSREGQYF. CDR3 DNA: TGTGCCAGCAGAGGGGCTACCTCTCGGGAGGGGCAGTACTTC.

The chain employs TRBV19 and TRBJ1-1; D possibly corresponds to TRBD1 (6 bases). V was pared by 6 bases and J by 5 bases, with 19 bases between. This CDR3 contains 15 residues. Looked up from germline, CDR1 is LNHDA and CDR2 is SQIVND (reference sequence). The CDR3 region is CASRGAKVVWTEAFF. The CDR3 DNA follows: TGTGCCAGTAGGGGGGCTAAGGTAGTTTGGACTGAAGCTTTCTTT.

This clone was seen a handful of times. This chain uses TRBV29-1 with TRBJ1-6; possibly TRBD1 for D (5 bases). Germline CDR1 and CDR2: SQVTM and ANQGSEA. The CDR3 totals 10 residues. CDR3 sequence (DNA): TGCACCCCCCGGGGGAAACCCCTCCACTTT. Protein sequence: CTPRGKPLHF.

The chain combines TRBV7-8 with TRBJ2-2; tentatively, D is TRBD1 (6 bases). The CDR3 has 16 residues. Germline lookup yields CDR1 SGHVS and CDR2 FQNEAQ. The V and J ends lost 5 bases and 1 base respectively, with 14 bases between them. CDR3 nucleotide sequence: TGTGCCAGCAGCGTCCCCGGGACAAAGAACACCGGGGAGCTGTTTTTT. Protein: CASSVPGTKNTGELFF.

The chain uses TRBV7-8 and TRBJ2-7; a possible D gene is TRBD2 (5 bases). Trimming took off 1 base at V and 2 bases at J, with 9 bases between the two ends. The CDR3 has 14 amino acids. Germline assignment: CDR1 SGHVS and CDR2 FQNEAQ. CDR3 in DNA: TGTGCCAGCAGCTTAGTGCACGGGACCTACGAGCAGTACTTC. It yields the protein CASSLVHGTYEQYF.

The chain joins TRBV5-6 to TRBJ1-3; D not certain. V was pared by 0 bases and J by 0 bases, with 16 bases between. The CDR3 runs to 18 residues. CDR1 is SGHDT and CDR2 is YYEEEE in the germline V gene. In nucleotides, the CDR3 is TGTGCCAGCAGCTTGGCCACTGCGGCAACTATCTCTGGAAACACCATATATTTT. This sequence encodes CASSLATAATISGNTIYF.